One sample yielded the 14 T cell receptor beta chains listed below, sequenced in a study of T cell responses to AZD1222 COVID-19 vaccine. Generated by immunoSEQ multiplex PCR, the TCRdb table keeps only in-frame clones and is missing some. The table includes 55,000 to 80,000 clones, 84% detected once. Sample: peripheral blood, taken on day 0 of AZD1222 vaccination. These receptors came from an adult in good health.

This sequence joins TRBV2 and TRBJ1-5; TRBD1 is a possible D gene (5 bases). The CDR3 sequence is 13 residues long. Per the germline V gene, CDR1 is SNHLY and CDR2 is FYNNEI. V was clipped by 3 bases and J by 9 bases, with 12 bases between them. The CDR3 sequence: CASSDRGIGPQHF. The DNA of the CDR3 is TGTGCCAGCAGTGACCGGGGCATAGGGCCCCAGCATTTT.

The rearrangement joins TRBV30 to TRBJ1-2; no clear D gene. The germline V gene encodes CDR1 GTSNPN and CDR2 SVGIG (reference sequence). The CDR3 is 12 amino acids. The V gene lost 4 bases and the J gene lost 2 bases, with 8 bases spanning the gap. The CDR3 DNA reads TGTGCCTGGAACGACGGCAACTATGGCTACACCTTC. The encoded protein is CAWNDGNYGYTF.

CDR3 loop: CASSMGSGGTYEQYF. CDR3 sequence (DNA): TGTGCCAGTAGTATGGGCTCGGGCGGGACCTACGAGCAGTACTTC. The chain is built from TRBV19 and TRBJ2-7; D is possibly TRBD2 (6 bases). Germline-derived CDR1 and CDR2 are LNHDA and SQIVND (reference sequence). This CDR3 has 15 amino acids. V gave up 3 bases and J gave up 2 bases, with 14 bases separating them.

The V gene is TRBV28, the J gene TRBJ1-5, with 7 bases aligning to TRBD1. With 7 bases clipped from V and 6 bases from J, the junction kept 9 bases outside the gene matches. This CDR3 region has 14 residues. From germline, CDR1 is MDHEN and CDR2 SYDVKM. CDR3 nucleotides: TGTGCCAGCACCAGTCAGGGGGTTGGTCAGCCCCAGCATTTT. The encoded protein is CASTSQGVGQPQHF.

The CDR3 sequence is CTSSRQRLAGGKETQYF. As DNA, the CDR3 is TGCACCAGCAGCCGACAAAGACTAGCGGGAGGTAAAGAGACCCAGTACTTC. The genes are TRBV1 and TRBJ2-5; the table's D gene call, TRBD2, was not cross checked with the DNA. TRBV1 constitutes a pseudogene. The CDR3 loop spans 17 amino acids.

The chain recombines TRBV18 with TRBJ2-7; possibly TRBD1 for D (6 bases). CDR3 length: 12 residues. Between the trimmed V and J ends, which lost 6 bases and 3 bases, there was a span of 9 bases. Germline CDR1 and CDR2: KGHSH and LQKENI. CDR3 in DNA: TGTGCCAGCTCGATGGACAGCTACGAGCAGTACTTC. Amino acid sequence: CASSMDSYEQYF.

This chain joins TRBV19 and TRBJ2-2; 11 nucleotides align to TRBD1. This CDR3 is 15 amino acids long. The J segment lost 5 bases and the V segment lost 9 bases, leaving 8 bases of the junction unmatched. Germline V gives CDR1 LNHDA, CDR2 SQIVND (reference sequence). The CDR3 reads CASYPGTGGTGELFF. In DNA form, the CDR3 reads TGTGCCAGCTATCCGGGGACAGGGGGTACCGGGGAGCTGTTTTTT.

V gene TRBV7-2 combines with J gene TRBJ2-7; D is possibly TRBD1 or TRBD2 (5 bases each). V dropped 5 bases and J dropped 6 bases, with 11 bases sitting between them. The CDR3 is 12 amino acids. Germline V gene lookup returns CDR1 SGHTA and CDR2 FQGNSA. This CDR3 is CASSRLGVEQYF. The CDR3 DNA is TGTGCCAGCAGCCGTCTGGGGGTCGAGCAGTACTTC.

J is TRBJ2-7 and V is TRBV9, with D possibly being TRBD2 (6 bases). Trimming shortened V by 0 bases and J by 3 bases, and 10 bases separated the two germline ends. From germline, CDR1 is SGDLS and CDR2 YYNGEE. This CDR3 has 14 residues. This chain's CDR3 is CASSVDFGGYEQYF. The CDR3 DNA follows: TGTGCCAGCAGCGTAGATTTCGGGGGCTACGAGCAGTACTTC.

The J gene is TRBJ1-2, the V gene TRBV11-2; D is undetermined. The germline gives CDR1 SGHAT, CDR2 FQNNGV. This CDR3 comprises 15 residues. V lost 1 base and J lost 5, with 14 bases in between. The CDR3 DNA reads as TGTGCCAGCAGCTTAGGGGAGCTTGAGAAGTATGGCTACACCTTC. This encodes CASSLGELEKYGYTF.

This clone was seen a few times. Here the CDR3 DNA reads TGTTCAACAGCAGGGGAAGGCAACCCCCCCTACGAGCAGTACTTC. Encoded protein: CSTAGEGNPPYEQYF. This chain uses TRBV27 with TRBJ2-7; D is possibly TRBD1 (6 bases). Germline V lookup: CDR1 MNHEY, CDR2 SMNVEV (reference sequence). The CDR3 runs 15 residues.

J is TRBJ1-2 and V is TRBV6-5, with D hard to call. The V end was cut by 6 bases, the J end by 4 bases, with 12 bases between. Germline CDR1 is MNHEY and CDR2 is SVGAGI. This CDR3 has 13 amino acids. CDR3 in DNA: TGTGCCAGCAGACTGGGTAGGAGCTATGGCTACACCTTC. Translating gives CASRLGRSYGYTF.

The chain recombines TRBV5-1 with TRBJ1-2; D gene unclear. Germline-derived CDR1 and CDR2 are SGHRS and YFSETQ. Trimming removed 4 bases at V and 4 bases at J, with 17 bases between. CDR3 length equals 15 residues. DNA for the CDR3: TGCGCCAGCAGCCCGATGCTACAGAGTAGCTATGGCTACACCTTC. It specifies CASSPMLQSSYGYTF. Full variable domain (outside the CDR3, taken from reference TRBV5-1 and TRBJ1-2): KAGVTQTPRYLIKTRGQQVTLSCSPISGHRSVSWYQQTPGQGLQFLFEYFSETQRNKGNFPGRFSGRQFSNSRSEMNVSTLELGDSALYLCASSPMLQSSYGYTFGSGTRLTVV.

The chain links TRBV29-1 to TRBJ1-1, with D unresolved. In germline, CDR1 is SQVTM, CDR2 ANQGSEA. This CDR3 spans 14 amino acids. Trimming left V 4 bases short and J 4 bases short, with 16 bases between. CDR3 coding DNA: TGCAGCGTTGCGATAGCGTCCGGTGTCACTGAAGCTTTCTTT. Its protein product is CSVAIASGVTEAFF.